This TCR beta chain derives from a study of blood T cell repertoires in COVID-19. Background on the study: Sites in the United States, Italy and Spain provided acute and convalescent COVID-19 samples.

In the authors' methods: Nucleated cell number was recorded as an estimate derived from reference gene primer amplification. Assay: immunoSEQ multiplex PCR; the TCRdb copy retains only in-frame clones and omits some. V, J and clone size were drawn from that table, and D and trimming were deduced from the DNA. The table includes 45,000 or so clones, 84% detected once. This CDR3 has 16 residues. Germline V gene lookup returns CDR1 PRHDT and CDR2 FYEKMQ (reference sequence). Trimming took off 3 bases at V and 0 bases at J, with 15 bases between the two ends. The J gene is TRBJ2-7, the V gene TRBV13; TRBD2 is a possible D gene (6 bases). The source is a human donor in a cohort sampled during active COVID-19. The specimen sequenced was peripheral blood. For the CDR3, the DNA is TGTGCCAGCAGCTTGGGTACTAGCCGAAGCTCCTACGAGCAGTACTTC. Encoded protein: CASSLGTSRSSYEQYF.